A single sample is the source of the 15 T cell receptor beta chains below, sequenced in a study of metastatic and nonmetastatic thyroid tumors. Patients were all untreated before their thyroid surgery. TCRdb reprocessed the PCR reads via MiXCR. The table lists about 85,000 clones, 8% to 9.5% of them singletons, with roughly 10% in the top ten. The sample comprised blood. Source of these receptors: a female donor with papillary thyroid cancer or a benign thyroid nodule (not recorded which). Some clones in this sample may be carry-over from other donors' samples.

This clone was seen at least ten times. J is TRBJ2-3 and V is TRBV5-1; 8 nucleotides align to TRBD2. The germline CDR1 and CDR2 sequences are SGHRS and YFSETQ. The V segment lost 4 bases and the J segment 5 bases; nucleotides outside the gene matches: 6. CDR3 length: 14 residues. DNA of the CDR3: TGCGCCAGCAGCCGCGCGGGGGGCGTAGATACGCAGTATTTT. Protein product: CASSRAGGVDTQYF.

This chain links TRBV24-1 with TRBJ2-2; no firm D call. The CDR3 consists of 16 residues. Germline V CDR1 and CDR2: KGHDR, SFDVKD. Trimming pared 2 bases from V and 3 bases from J, leaving 12 bases between. The DNA for the CDR3 is TGTGCCACCAGTGATTCCCGCAGAGTCCACACCGGGGAGCTGTTTTTT. Translating gives CATSDSRRVHTGELFF.

This clone was recorded at least ten times. The V gene is TRBV6-1, the J gene TRBJ1-1; D remains ambiguous. V gave up 5 bases and J gave up 4 bases, with 17 bases separating them. The CDR3 contains 15 residues. The germline CDR1 and CDR2 sequences are MNHNS and SASEGT. CDR3: CASSHRTDLLTEAFF. The CDR3 region has the DNA TGTGCCAGCAGTCACCGGACGGACCTCCTCACTGAAGCTTTCTTT.

This clone has a count of ten or more. V and J are TRBV6-1 and TRBJ2-7; possible D gene TRBD2, 6 bases. The CDR3 is made up of 14 amino acids. Germline V gives CDR1 MNHNS, CDR2 SASEGT. V dropped 5 bases and J dropped 2 bases, with 13 bases sitting between them. The CDR3 DNA follows: TGTGCCAGCAGTAGGGACTCCACAACCTACGAGCAGTACTTC. Protein product: CASSRDSTTYEQYF.

This clone was counted many times. The V gene is TRBV6-1, the J gene TRBJ2-7; D call uncertain. Trimming left V 5 bases short and J 6 bases short, with 11 bases between. The CDR3 consists of 12 residues. Germline loops: CDR1 MNHNS, CDR2 SASEGT. The CDR3 bases are TGTGCCAGCAGTCTACCCCGATCCGAGCAGTACTTC. Translated, it gives CASSLPRSEQYF.

The rearrangement links TRBV12-3 or TRBV12-4 to TRBJ2-1; a weak D match, TRBD1 (6 bases). CDR3 length: 12 amino acids. Trimming took 3 bases from V and 12 from J, leaving 12 bases between them. In DNA, the CDR3 is TGTGCCAGCAGTTTCCAGGGGCTTGGGCAGTTCTTC. Encoded protein: CASSFQGLGQFF.

There are many counts of this clone. This rearrangement joins TRBV11-2 to TRBJ2-1; 13 bases line up with TRBD2. The V gene's germline CDR1 is SGHAT and CDR2 FQNNGV. CDR3 length equals 17 residues. V lost 3 bases to trimming and J lost 7 bases; unmatched junction nucleotides: 9. The CDR3 nucleotides read TGTGCCAGCAGCTTCAACCCGGGACTAGCGGGGAGTAATGAGCAGTTCTTC. Its protein product is CASSFNPGLAGSNEQFF. The whole variable domain, filled in from reference TRBV11-2 and TRBJ2-1, reads EAGVAQSPRYKIIEKRQSVAFWCNPISGHATLYWYQQILGQGPKLLIQFQNNGVVDDSQLPKDRFSAERLKGVDSTLKIQPAKLEDSAVYLCASSFNPGLAGSNEQFFGPGTRLTVL.

This clone was observed at least ten times. The chain carries TRBV28 and TRBJ2-1; 9 bases map to TRBD2. The V and J ends lost 2 bases and 4 bases, in that order; junction bases with no gene match: 3. Germline V gives CDR1 MDHEN, CDR2 SYDVKM. CDR3 size: 15 residues. CDR3 region: CASSLAGGSYNEQFF. CDR3 sequence (DNA): TGTGCCAGCAGTTTAGCGGGGGGGTCGTACAATGAGCAGTTCTTC.

On this clone itself: Just one base apart from a much larger clone, this may be a read error. The rearrangement joins TRBV6-1 to TRBJ1-5, with D perhaps matching TRBD1 (5 bases). The CDR3 sequence is 13 residues long. V lost 7 bases and J 9 bases, leaving 16 bases between the germline ends. Germline V gene lookup returns CDR1 MNHNS and CDR2 SASEGT. For the CDR3, the DNA is TGTGCCAGCAAGGACACGGCCCATCGGCCCCAGCATTTT. Amino acid sequence: CASKDTAHRPQHF.

This clone appeared many times. The rearrangement joins TRBV6-1 to TRBJ1-5; D gene ambiguous. Trimming pared 6 bases from V and 0 bases from J, leaving 9 bases between. This CDR3 has 14 amino acids. Germline CDR1 MNHNS, CDR2 SASEGT. For the CDR3, the DNA is TGTGCCAGCAGCATACAGACTAGCAATCAGCCCCAGCATTTT. Translating gives CASSIQTSNQPQHF.

The sample holds many counts of this clone. J is TRBJ2-3 and V is TRBV28; the match to TRBD1 covers 10 bases. V dropped 8 bases and J dropped 3; count of bases not matched to a gene: 5. The CDR3 length is 14 residues. Per germline, CDR1 MDHEN and CDR2 SYDVKM. This chain's CDR3 is CASLWTGGTDTQYF. In DNA, the CDR3 is TGTGCCAGCCTTTGGACAGGGGGTACAGATACGCAGTATTTT.

There are many counts of this clone. The chain employs TRBV20-1 and TRBJ2-7, with TRBD2 matching 11 bases. V shed 7 bases and J 0 bases; nucleotides not matched to a gene: 2. CDR1 DFQATT and CDR2 SNEGSKA come from the germline V gene (reference sequence). This CDR3 has 13 residues. The CDR3 bases are TGCAGTGGGGGACTAGCGGACTCCTACGAGCAGTACTTC. Its translation is CSGGLADSYEQYF.

This clone was observed a handful of times. This rearrangement joins TRBV30 to TRBJ2-7; TRBD2 aligns across 10 bases. V lost 3 bases to trimming and J lost 0 bases; unmatched junction nucleotides: 2. The CDR3 has 14 residues. The germline V gene has CDR1 GTSNPN and CDR2 SVGIG (reference sequence). CDR3 sequence (DNA): TGTGCCTGGAGGATAGCGGGGGGCTCCTACGAGCAGTACTTC. Protein: CAWRIAGGSYEQYF.

With respect to this clone: A much larger clone is a single base away; this may be a read error. The same CDR3 is also encoded by other DNA sequences in this sample. The chain is built from TRBV7-9 and TRBJ1-6, with 9 bases matching TRBD1. This CDR3 comprises 15 residues. Germline V gene sequence: CDR1 SEHNR, CDR2 FQNEAQ (reference sequence). For the CDR3, the DNA is TGTGCCAGCAGCTTAGGGGACAGGGATAACTCACCCCTCCACTTT. Its protein product is CASSLGDRDNSPLHF.

This clone was found many times. The V gene is TRBV9, the J gene TRBJ2-1, with TRBD2 identical over 9 bases. V was pared by 4 bases and J by 8 bases, with 10 bases of the junction left unmatched. The CDR3 sequence is 15 residues long. Per the germline V gene, CDR1 is SGDLS and CDR2 is YYNGEE. This chain's CDR3 is CASSISGGVQYEQFF. Written as DNA, the CDR3 is TGTGCCAGCAGCATTAGCGGGGGAGTACAATATGAGCAGTTCTTC.